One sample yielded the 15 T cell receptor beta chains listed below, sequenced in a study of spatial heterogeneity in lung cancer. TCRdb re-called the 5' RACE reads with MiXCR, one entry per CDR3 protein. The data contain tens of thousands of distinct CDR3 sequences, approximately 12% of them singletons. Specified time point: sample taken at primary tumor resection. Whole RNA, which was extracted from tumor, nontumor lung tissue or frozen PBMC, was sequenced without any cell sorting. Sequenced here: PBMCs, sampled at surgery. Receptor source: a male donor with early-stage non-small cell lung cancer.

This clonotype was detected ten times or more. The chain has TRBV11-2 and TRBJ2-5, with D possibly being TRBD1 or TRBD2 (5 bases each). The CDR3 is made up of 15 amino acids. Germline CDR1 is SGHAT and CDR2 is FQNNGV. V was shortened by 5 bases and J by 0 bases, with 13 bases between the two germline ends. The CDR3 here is CASSPTGRYQETQYF. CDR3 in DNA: TGTGCCAGCAGCCCCACGGGGCGGTACCAAGAGACCCAGTACTTC.

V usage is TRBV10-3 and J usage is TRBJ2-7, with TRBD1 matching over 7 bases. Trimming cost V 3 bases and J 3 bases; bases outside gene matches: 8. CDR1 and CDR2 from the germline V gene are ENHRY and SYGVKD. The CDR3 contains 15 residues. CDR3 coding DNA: TGTGCCATCAGTGACCGGGCAGGGGGACACTACGAGCAGTACTTC. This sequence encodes CAISDRAGGHYEQYF.

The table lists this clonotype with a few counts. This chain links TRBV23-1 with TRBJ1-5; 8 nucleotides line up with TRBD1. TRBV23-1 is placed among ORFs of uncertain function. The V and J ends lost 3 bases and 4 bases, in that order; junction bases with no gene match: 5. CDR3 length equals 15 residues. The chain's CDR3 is CASSHPDRENQPQHF. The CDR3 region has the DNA TGCGCCAGCAGTCACCCGGACAGGGAGAATCAGCCCCAGCATTTT.

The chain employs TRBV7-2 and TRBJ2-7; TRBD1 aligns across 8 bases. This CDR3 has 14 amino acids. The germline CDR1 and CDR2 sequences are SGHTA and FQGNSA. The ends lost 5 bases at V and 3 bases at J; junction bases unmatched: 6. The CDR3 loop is CASSNRDRHYEQYF. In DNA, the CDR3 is TGTGCCAGCAGCAACCGGGACAGGCACTACGAGCAGTACTTC.

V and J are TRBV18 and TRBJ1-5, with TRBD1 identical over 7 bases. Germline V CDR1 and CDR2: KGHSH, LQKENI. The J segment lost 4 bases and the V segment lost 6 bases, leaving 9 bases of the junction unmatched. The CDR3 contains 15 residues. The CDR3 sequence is CASSSMGQPNQPQHF. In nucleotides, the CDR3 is TGTGCCAGCTCTTCTATGGGACAGCCGAATCAGCCCCAGCATTTT.

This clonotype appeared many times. CDR3 region: CASSLPGTYFGYTF. The CDR3 DNA sequence: TGTGCCAGCAGCTTACCGGGAACCTATTTCGGCTACACCTTC. This chain joins TRBV7-9 and TRBJ1-2, with D hard to call. V was shortened by 2 bases and J by 8 bases, with 15 bases between the two germline ends. The germline V gene has CDR1 SEHNR and CDR2 FQNEAQ (reference sequence). The CDR3 covers 14 residues.

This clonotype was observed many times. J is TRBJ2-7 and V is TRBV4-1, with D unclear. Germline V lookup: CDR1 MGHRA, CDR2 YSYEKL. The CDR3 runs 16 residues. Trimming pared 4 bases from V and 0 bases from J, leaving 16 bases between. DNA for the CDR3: TGCGCCAGCAGCCCCGAGTGGACCAGTGACTCCTACGAGCAGTACTTC. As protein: CASSPEWTSDSYEQYF.

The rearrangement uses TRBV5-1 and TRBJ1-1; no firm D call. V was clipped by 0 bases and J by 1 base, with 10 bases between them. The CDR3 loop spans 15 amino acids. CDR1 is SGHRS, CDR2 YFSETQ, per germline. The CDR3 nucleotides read TGCGCCAGCAGCTTGGACGGGATAGAGAACACTGAAGCTTTCTTT. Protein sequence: CASSLDGIENTEAFF.

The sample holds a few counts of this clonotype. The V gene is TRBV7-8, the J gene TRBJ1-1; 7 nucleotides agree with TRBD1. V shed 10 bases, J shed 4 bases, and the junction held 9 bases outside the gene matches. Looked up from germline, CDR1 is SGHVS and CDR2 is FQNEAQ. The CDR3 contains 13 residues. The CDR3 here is CATQGQLGTEAFF. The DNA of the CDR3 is TGTGCCACCCAGGGACAGTTAGGCACTGAAGCTTTCTTT. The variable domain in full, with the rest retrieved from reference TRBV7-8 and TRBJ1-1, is GAGVSQSPRYKVAKRGQDVALRCDPISGHVSLFWYQQALGQGPEFLTYFQNEAQLDKSGLPSDRFFAERPEGSVSTLKIQRTQQEDSAVYLCATQGQLGTEAFFGQGTRLTVV.

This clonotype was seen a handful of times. CDR3 in amino acids: CASSDPRQGDTEAFF. For the CDR3, the DNA is TGTGCCAGCAGTGACCCTAGGCAGGGAGACACTGAAGCTTTCTTT. The rearrangement joins TRBV25-1 to TRBJ1-1; TRBD1 might be the D (5 bases). This CDR3 is built from 15 residues. The ends were cut back, 3 bases at V and 3 bases at J, with 14 bases in the middle. Per the germline V gene, CDR1 is MGHDK and CDR2 is SYGVNS.

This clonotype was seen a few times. CDR3: CASSVTANYGYTF. The CDR3 DNA is TGTGCCAGCAGCGTGACGGCGAACTATGGCTACACCTTC. The V gene is TRBV6-2 or TRBV6-3, the J gene TRBJ1-2; D gene ambiguous. CDR1 and CDR2 (germline): MNHEY, SVGEGT. V was clipped by 6 bases and J by 2 bases, with 10 bases between them. This CDR3 has 13 amino acids.

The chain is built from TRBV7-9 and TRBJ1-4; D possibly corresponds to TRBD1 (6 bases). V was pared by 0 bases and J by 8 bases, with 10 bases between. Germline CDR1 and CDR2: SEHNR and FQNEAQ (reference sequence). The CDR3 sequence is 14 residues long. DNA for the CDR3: TGTGCCAGCAGCTTAGCGGGGGCTGGGGAAAAACTGTTTTTT. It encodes CASSLAGAGEKLFF.

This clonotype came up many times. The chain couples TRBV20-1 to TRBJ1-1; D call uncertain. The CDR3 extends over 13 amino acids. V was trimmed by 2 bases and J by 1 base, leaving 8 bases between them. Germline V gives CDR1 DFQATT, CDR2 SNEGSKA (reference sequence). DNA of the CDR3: TGCAGTGCTAGACAGTCAGCGAACACTGAAGCTTTCTTT. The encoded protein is CSARQSANTEAFF.

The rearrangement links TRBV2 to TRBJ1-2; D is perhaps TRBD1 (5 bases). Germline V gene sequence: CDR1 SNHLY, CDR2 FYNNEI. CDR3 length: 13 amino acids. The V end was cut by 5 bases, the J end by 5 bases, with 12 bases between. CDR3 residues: CASSSAQGYGYTF. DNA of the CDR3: TGTGCCAGCAGTTCGGCCCAGGGTTATGGCTACACCTTC.

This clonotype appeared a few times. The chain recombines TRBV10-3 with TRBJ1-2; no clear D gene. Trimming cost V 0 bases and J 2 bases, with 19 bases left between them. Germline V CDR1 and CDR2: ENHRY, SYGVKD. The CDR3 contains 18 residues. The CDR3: CAISESNFYRSRNYGYTF. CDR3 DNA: TGTGCCATCAGTGAGTCGAATTTTTACAGATCTAGAAACTATGGCTACACCTTC.